These 26 T cell receptor beta chains share one sample of origin, sequenced in a study of OX40 agonist ivuxolimab in advanced cancers. The assay was immunoSEQ multiplex PCR, and TCRdb's table has in-frame clones only and misses some. The data show about 59,000 clones, approximately 80% seen once. The specimen was CD4+ or CD8+ T cells sorted from blood, collected in a trial of the OX40 agonist ivuxolimab. These receptors were taken from an adult with an advanced solid tumor such as melanoma, head and neck, liver or kidney cancer.

The chain employs TRBV15 and TRBJ2-5; 10 nucleotides line up with TRBD2. J lost 0 bases, V lost 0 bases, and 1 base had no gene match. Germline lookup yields CDR1 LNHNV and CDR2 YYDKDF (reference sequence). The CDR3 has 16 residues. The CDR3 sequence: CATSRDSGRYQETQYF. DNA of the CDR3: TGTGCCACCAGCAGAGATAGCGGGAGGTACCAAGAGACCCAGTACTTC.

The chain employs TRBV6-1 and TRBJ2-7; D unclear. The CDR3 has 13 residues. Trimming shortened V by 5 bases and J by 5 bases, and 13 bases separated the two germline ends. Looked up from germline, CDR1 is MNHNS and CDR2 is SASEGT. The CDR3 region has the DNA TGTGCCAGCAGTCTAAGTTACAGACACGAGCAGTACTTC. Its translation is CASSLSYRHEQYF.

In its sample, this clone was seen once. The chain is built from TRBV10-1 and TRBJ2-4; TRBD2 might be the D (5 bases). Germline V gives CDR1 WNHNN, CDR2 SYGVQD (reference sequence). Trimming removed 5 bases at V and 6 bases at J, with 14 bases between. CDR3 length: 14 residues. The CDR3 sequence is CASSPGSRTNIQYF. As DNA, the CDR3 is TGCGCCAGCAGTCCGGGATCCCGAACAAACATTCAGTACTTC.

The chain recombines TRBV6-1 with TRBJ2-5; a possible D gene is TRBD2 (6 bases). Trimming took off 6 bases at V and 2 bases at J, with 10 bases between the two ends. The CDR3 totals 13 residues. The germline gives CDR1 MNHNS, CDR2 SASEGT. CDR3 amino acids: CASRGLNQETQYF. CDR3 DNA: TGTGCCAGCAGGGGACTCAATCAAGAGACCCAGTACTTC.

CDR3 coding DNA: TGCAGTGCTAGCTTCCCTGAAGCTTTCTTT. Protein product: CSASFPEAFF. The chain has TRBV20-1 and TRBJ1-1; D remains ambiguous. The CDR3 has 10 amino acids. The germline V and J ends were trimmed by 3 bases and 6 bases, with 5 bases remaining between them. The germline CDR1 and CDR2 sequences are DFQATT and SNEGSKA (reference sequence).

The chain links TRBV9 to TRBJ2-1; 7 bases fit TRBD1. V lost 2 bases and J lost 9; bases outside the gene matches: 8. Germline lookup yields CDR1 SGDLS and CDR2 YYNGEE. This CDR3 spans 14 amino acids. This CDR3 is CASSVTGPGGEQFF. CDR3 in DNA: TGTGCCAGCAGCGTGACAGGGCCGGGCGGTGAGCAGTTCTTC.

In this sample, this clone turned up once. The rearrangement joins TRBV7-2 to TRBJ2-1, with 13 bases fitting TRBD2. With V trimmed by 4 bases and J by 2 bases, 11 bases remained unmatched. Germline V gene sequence: CDR1 SGHTA, CDR2 FQGNSA. The CDR3 runs to 19 residues. CDR3 region: CASSSVLAGGNVAYNEQFF. Written as DNA, the CDR3 is TGTGCCAGCAGCTCGGTACTAGCGGGGGGGAATGTCGCCTACAATGAGCAGTTCTTC. The variable domain in full, completed from reference TRBV7-2 and TRBJ2-1, reads GAGVSQSPSNKVTEKGKDVELRCDPISGHTALYWYRQSLGQGLEFLIYFQGNSAPDKSGLPSDRFSAERTGGSVSTLTIQRTQQEDSAVYLCASSSVLAGGNVAYNEQFFGPGTRLTVL.

This clone came up a few times. V is TRBV11-3 and J is TRBJ2-7; 11 bases fit TRBD1. J lost 2 bases, V lost 3 bases, and 3 bases had no gene match. The CDR3 spans 15 residues. Germline V gene lookup returns CDR1 SGHNT and CDR2 YENEEA. This CDR3 is CASSLGQGDTYEQYF. In DNA form, the CDR3 reads TGTGCCAGCAGCTTGGGACAGGGGGACACCTACGAGCAGTACTTC.

The gene calls are TRBV5-6 and TRBJ2-5, with 7 bases aligning to TRBD1. The V and J ends lost 4 bases and 0 bases, in that order; junction bases with no gene match: 9. CDR1 is SGHDT and CDR2 is YYEEEE in the germline V gene. There are 16 residues in the CDR3. The CDR3 nucleotides read TGTGCCAGCAGCCAAGTGGGACAGTCGTACCAAGAGACCCAGTACTTC. Translated: CASSQVGQSYQETQYF.

Notes on this clone: This clone may be a read error of a much larger clone one base away. Other nucleotide sequences in the sample specify the same CDR3. CDR3 DNA sequence: TGCGCCAGCAGCTCCCTGGTTGCGGGGAACACCGGGGAGCTGTTTTTT. It yields the protein CASSSLVAGNTGELFF. The chain recombines TRBV7-6 with TRBJ2-2; possible D gene TRBD2, 5 bases. The CDR3 consists of 16 residues. Germline CDR1 and CDR2: SGHVS and FNYEAQ.

V usage is TRBV2 and J usage is TRBJ1-4; TRBD1 agrees at 9 bases. Looked up from germline, CDR1 is SNHLY and CDR2 is FYNNEI. The V segment lost 6 bases and the J segment 7 bases; nucleotides outside the gene matches: 6. The CDR3 has 14 residues. Written as DNA, the CDR3 is TGTGCCAGCAGAGGACAGGGGCTTGGTGAAAAACTGTTTTTT. Translation gives CASRGQGLGEKLFF.

The genes are TRBV11-2 and TRBJ1-3; D is ambiguous. Germline loops: CDR1 SGHAT, CDR2 FQNNGV. CDR3 length: 15 amino acids. V was shortened by 5 bases and J by 3 bases, with 14 bases between the two germline ends. The CDR3 bases are TGTGCCAGCAGCCCAACTTGGGGTCTTGGAAACACCATATATTTT. It yields the protein CASSPTWGLGNTIYF.

The chain recombines TRBV5-1 with TRBJ2-3; 10 bases agree with TRBD2. Per germline, CDR1 SGHRS and CDR2 YFSETQ. Germline trimming cut 0 bases from V and 7 bases from J; bases unmatched to any gene: 8. This CDR3 spans 16 amino acids. DNA for the CDR3: TGCGCCAGCAGCTTGGAGCCTAGCGGGAGTGCGAATACGCAGTATTTT. Its protein product is CASSLEPSGSANTQYF.

The gene calls are TRBV30 and TRBJ2-7; 11 bases align to TRBD2. After removal of 5 bases from V and 3 bases from J, the junction contained 6 bases not matched to a gene. The length of the CDR3 is 14 residues. Germline CDR1 GTSNPN, CDR2 SVGIG (reference sequence). DNA for the CDR3: TGTGCCTGGGCCGGGACTAGCGGTTACTACGAGCAGTACTTC. Encoded protein: CAWAGTSGYYEQYF.

J is TRBJ1-2 and V is TRBV29-1; no clear D. The germline CDR1 and CDR2 sequences are SQVTM and ANQGSEA. This CDR3 spans 9 amino acids. Trimming pared 0 bases from V and 8 bases from J, leaving 1 base between. This CDR3 is CSVEEGYTF. In DNA form, the CDR3 reads TGCAGCGTTGAAGAGGGCTACACCTTC.

The chain employs TRBV6-5 and TRBJ1-5, with TRBD1 as a possible D gene (5 bases). Germline V gene lookup returns CDR1 MNHEY and CDR2 SVGAGI. This CDR3 comprises 14 residues. Trimming shortened V by 6 bases and J by 3 bases, and 12 bases separated the two germline ends. The CDR3 reads CASSGRGDNQPQHF. In DNA, the CDR3 is TGTGCCAGCAGCGGCCGGGGGGACAATCAGCCCCAGCATTTT.

The chain combines TRBV5-4 with TRBJ1-4, with D unclear. V shed 0 bases and J shed 4 bases, with 7 bases lying between them. This CDR3 contains 14 residues. Germline V gene data show CDR1 as SGHNT and CDR2 as YYREEE (reference sequence). CDR3 in DNA: TGTGCCAGCAGCTTGGGGGGTCTTAATGAAAAACTGTTTTTT. Translated, it gives CASSLGGLNEKLFF.

This clone appeared a single time. The V call is TRBV2, the J call TRBJ2-1; 10 nucleotides match TRBD2. Looked up from germline, CDR1 is SNHLY and CDR2 is FYNNEI. V lost 6 bases, J lost 5 bases, and 10 bases stayed unmatched. CDR3 length: 16 residues. The CDR3 is CASRQNTGLANNEQFF. The CDR3 nucleotides are TGTGCCAGCAGACAAAATACGGGACTAGCGAACAATGAGCAGTTCTTC.

This clone occurred a few times. The chain combines TRBV5-1 with TRBJ1-2; tentative D call: TRBD1 (6 bases). Germline lookup yields CDR1 SGHRS and CDR2 YFSETQ. CDR3 length: 13 residues. Trimming cost V 1 base and J 5 bases, with 9 bases left between them. The CDR3 region is CASSLNRDYGYTF. CDR3 DNA: TGCGCCAGCAGCTTGAACAGGGATTATGGCTACACCTTC. Full variable domain (remainder filled in from reference TRBV5-1 and TRBJ1-2): KAGVTQTPRYLIKTRGQQVTLSCSPISGHRSVSWYQQTPGQGLQFLFEYFSETQRNKGNFPGRFSGRQFSNSRSEMNVSTLELGDSALYLCASSLNRDYGYTFGSGTRLTVV.

CDR3: CASSLGQGARTNEKLFF. For the CDR3, the DNA is TGCGCCAGCAGCTTGGGGCAGGGGGCCAGAACTAATGAAAAACTGTTTTTT. The rearrangement joins TRBV5-1 to TRBJ1-4, with TRBD1 matching 8 bases. Germline trimming cut 0 bases from V and 1 base from J; bases unmatched to any gene: 5. Per the germline V gene, CDR1 is SGHRS and CDR2 is YFSETQ. CDR3 length equals 17 residues.

The J gene is TRBJ1-4, the V gene TRBV27; a possible D gene is TRBD1 (6 bases). Trimming took 3 bases from V and 7 from J, leaving 12 bases between them. The CDR3 consists of 14 residues. From germline, CDR1 is MNHEY and CDR2 SMNVEV (reference sequence). CDR3 DNA: TGTGCCAGCAGTTTCCAGGGGATGGGTGAAAAACTGTTTTTT. Its protein product is CASSFQGMGEKLFF.

The chain recombines TRBV2 with TRBJ2-1; 7 nucleotides match TRBD2. CDR1 and CDR2 (germline): SNHLY, FYNNEI. The CDR3 contains 14 residues. J was trimmed by 5 bases and V by 6 bases; bases with no gene match: 7. CDR3 DNA: TGTGCCAGCAGGGCCGGACTAGTCCACAATGAGCAGTTCTTC. Protein: CASRAGLVHNEQFF.

This chain links TRBV27 with TRBJ1-1, with D perhaps matching TRBD1 (5 bases). The CDR3 covers 17 residues. Germline V CDR1 and CDR2: MNHEY, SMNVEV (reference sequence). Trimming removed 1 base from V and 3 bases from J, with 18 bases in between. The CDR3 region is CASSLFPPRGSDTEAFF. The CDR3 DNA sequence: TGTGCCAGCAGTTTATTTCCCCCGAGGGGTAGTGACACTGAAGCTTTCTTT.

V and J are TRBV9 and TRBJ2-1, with unresolved D. V lost 2 bases and J lost 9, with 9 bases in between. CDR1 and CDR2 (germline): SGDLS, YYNGEE. The CDR3 loop spans 12 amino acids. CDR3 nucleotides: TGTGCCAGCAGCGTCCAGGACCGTGAGCAGTTCTTC. It specifies CASSVQDREQFF.

This sequence joins TRBV10-3 and TRBJ2-1, with D tentatively TRBD1 or TRBD2 (6 bases each). This CDR3 is 14 amino acids long. V shed 5 bases and J shed 6 bases, with 14 bases lying between them. Germline CDR1 reads ENHRY; CDR2 reads SYGVKD. Here the CDR3 reads CAISRGDLSNEQFF. DNA of the CDR3: TGTGCCATCAGTAGGGGGGACCTTTCCAATGAGCAGTTCTTC.

The genes are TRBV30 and TRBJ2-5, with 10 bases matching TRBD2. The trim removed 6 bases at V and 1 base at J, leaving 2 bases unmatched. The CDR3 spans 13 residues. CDR1 and CDR2 (germline): GTSNPN, SVGIG (reference sequence). The CDR3 protein is CACSGRPQETQYF. DNA for the CDR3: TGTGCCTGTAGCGGGAGGCCCCAAGAGACCCAGTACTTC.